A selection of T cell receptor beta chains follows, all from one sample in a study of human T cells and chemical hapten exposure. From the RACE reads, TCRdb called clonotypes with MiXCR, one entry per CDR3 protein. The sample gives about 74,000 distinct CDR3 sequences, approximately 14% of which show up once; more than 3.5% is in the top ten. Sample: whole blood, taken in connection with sensitization to the hapten diphenylcyclopropenone (DPC). The receptors stem from a woman between 45 and 60 years old with alopecia areata. Some clones in this sample may be carry-over from other donors' samples. The CDR3 runs from the conserved cysteine through the conserved F or W. The order of the fields is CDR3 DNA, CDR3 protein, V gene, D gene, J gene, clone size. The D gene is left open where the match is weak. A clone size is listed for some rows: how often the clone was seen (once, few, many), or a class if it is expanded.

CDR3nt: TGCAGTGCTAGAGTCGGGAACACTGAAGCTTTCTTT; CDR3aa: CSARVGNTEAFF; v_gene: TRBV20-1; d_gene: NA; j_gene: TRBJ1-1; abundance: few
CDR3nt: TGCAGTGCTAGAGAGGGGCAGGGCACAGATACGCAGTATTTT; CDR3aa: CSAREGQGTDTQYF; v_gene: TRBV20-1; d_gene: NA; j_gene: TRBJ2-3; abundance: NA
CDR3nt: TGCAGCGTTGAGGAGGAAAAACTGTTTTTT; CDR3aa: CSVEEEKLFF; v_gene: TRBV29-1; d_gene: NA; j_gene: TRBJ1-4; abundance: NA
CDR3nt: TGTGCCAGCAGTGAGGGACTAGCGGGACTCTACGAGCAGTACTTC; CDR3aa: CASSEGLAGLYEQYF; v_gene: TRBV6-1; d_gene: TRBD2; j_gene: TRBJ2-7; abundance: few
CDR3nt: TGTGCCAGCAGTTCCCGGGACAGGGTAGGCAATGAGCAGTTCTTC; CDR3aa: CASSSRDRVGNEQFF; v_gene: TRBV12-3/TRBV12-4; d_gene: TRBD1; j_gene: TRBJ2-1; abundance: once
CDR3nt: TGCAGCGTTGTAATTCAGGGGATAGGGGGCAATCAGCCCCAGCATTTT; CDR3aa: CSVVIQGIGGNQPQHF; v_gene: TRBV29-1; d_gene: NA; j_gene: TRBJ1-5; abundance: NA
CDR3nt: TGTGCCAGCAACCCTAGCGGGACGATCTATGAGCAGTACTTC; CDR3aa: CASNPSGTIYEQYF; v_gene: TRBV12-3/TRBV12-4; d_gene: TRBD2; j_gene: TRBJ2-7; abundance: few
CDR3nt: TGTGCCAGCGGGGAAGGTGAGCAGTTCTTC; CDR3aa: CASGEGEQFF; v_gene: TRBV2; d_gene: NA; j_gene: TRBJ2-1; abundance: few
CDR3nt: TGTGCCTGGAGTCCAAGTAGGAGCACTGAAGCTTTCTTT; CDR3aa: CAWSPSRSTEAFF; v_gene: TRBV30; d_gene: NA; j_gene: TRBJ1-1; abundance: few
CDR3nt: TGTGCCACCAGCCCCCGAGGGGGGAGAGAGACCCAGTACTTC; CDR3aa: CATSPRGGRETQYF; v_gene: TRBV15; d_gene: NA; j_gene: TRBJ2-5; abundance: NA
CDR3nt: TGTGCCAGCACCCAGCGGGAGGGCTGGGAGCAGTTCTTC; CDR3aa: CASTQREGWEQFF; v_gene: TRBV2; d_gene: TRBD2; j_gene: TRBJ2-1; abundance: NA
CDR3nt: TGTGCCAGCAGCCAAGATCGTCGGACCTACGAGCAGTACTTC; CDR3aa: CASSQDRRTYEQYF; v_gene: TRBV3-1; d_gene: NA; j_gene: TRBJ2-7; abundance: NA
CDR3nt: TGTGCCAGCTCACCACTTCAGGGCCAGGTTTCCGCTGGGGCCAACGTCCTGACTTTC; CDR3aa: CASSPLQGQVSAGANVLTF; v_gene: TRBV18; d_gene: NA; j_gene: TRBJ2-6; abundance: NA
CDR3nt: TGTGCCAGCAGCTTAGGACAGGGGGCAACAGATACGCAGTATTTT; CDR3aa: CASSLGQGATDTQYF; v_gene: TRBV7-9; d_gene: TRBD1; j_gene: TRBJ2-3; abundance: few
CDR3nt: TGCAGCGTTGTGGCGGACAGGGTGGCTGGGGCCAACGTCCTGACTTTC; CDR3aa: CSVVADRVAGANVLTF; v_gene: TRBV29-1; d_gene: TRBD1; j_gene: TRBJ2-6; abundance: NA